The clone carrying this T cell receptor (beta chain) has a count of ten or more. Its antigen is not identified. The CDR3 consists of 12 residues. The germline V gene encodes CDR1 MNHEY and CDR2 SVGAGI. V shed 7 bases and J shed 8 bases, with 14 bases lying between them. The data were taken from a study of T cells in Graves' hyperthyroidism and ophthalmopathy. There were TCR beta CDR3 regions amplified from RNA transcripts. First-round RT-PCR of the TCR CDR3 relied on the HTBI primer set. TCRdb re-called the multiplex PCR reads through MiXCR, storing one row per CDR3 protein. The sample has about 350,000 distinct CDR3 sequences, roughly 20% seen once; the top ten hold around 15%. Any patient presenting with uncontrolled infection, other autoimmune disease, pregnancy or lactation was left out. Study-wide findings and caveats: Ophthalmopathy stood apart from stable hyperthyroidism in a 13 V-J model. Most thyroid clonotypes expanded above 0.001 appeared in blood too.

This TCR derives from a woman in her thirties or forties with Graves' ophthalmopathy. Sequencing input: blood. This chain connects TRBV6-5 to TRBJ1-1; D ambiguous. DNA of the CDR3: TGTGCCAGCAAAGCTCGACCCAGAGAAGCTTTCTTT. This translates into CASKARPREAFF.